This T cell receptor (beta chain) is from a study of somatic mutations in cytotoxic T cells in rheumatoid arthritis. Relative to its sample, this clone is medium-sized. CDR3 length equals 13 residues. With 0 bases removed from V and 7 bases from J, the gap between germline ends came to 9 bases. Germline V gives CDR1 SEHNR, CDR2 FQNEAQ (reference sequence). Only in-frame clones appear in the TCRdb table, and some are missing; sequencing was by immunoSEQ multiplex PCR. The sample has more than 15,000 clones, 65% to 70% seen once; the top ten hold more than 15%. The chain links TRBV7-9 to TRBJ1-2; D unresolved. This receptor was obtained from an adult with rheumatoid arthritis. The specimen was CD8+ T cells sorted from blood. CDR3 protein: CASSLALSAGYTF. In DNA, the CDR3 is TGTGCCAGCAGCTTAGCGTTGAGTGCTGGCTACACCTTC.